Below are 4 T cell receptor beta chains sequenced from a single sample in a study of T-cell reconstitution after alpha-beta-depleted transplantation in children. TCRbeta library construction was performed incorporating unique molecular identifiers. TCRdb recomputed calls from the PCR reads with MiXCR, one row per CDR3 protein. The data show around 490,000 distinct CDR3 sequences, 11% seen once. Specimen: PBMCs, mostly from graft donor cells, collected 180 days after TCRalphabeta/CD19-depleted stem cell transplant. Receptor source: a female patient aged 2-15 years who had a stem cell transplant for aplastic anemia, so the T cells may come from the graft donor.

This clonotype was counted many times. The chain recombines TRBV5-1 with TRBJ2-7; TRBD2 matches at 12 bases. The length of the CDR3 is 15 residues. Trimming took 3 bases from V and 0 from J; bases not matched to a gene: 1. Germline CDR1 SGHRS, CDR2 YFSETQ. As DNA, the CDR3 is TGCGCCAGCAGCTCGACTAGCGGGAGCTCCTACGAGCAGTACGTC. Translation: CASSSTSGSSYEQYV.

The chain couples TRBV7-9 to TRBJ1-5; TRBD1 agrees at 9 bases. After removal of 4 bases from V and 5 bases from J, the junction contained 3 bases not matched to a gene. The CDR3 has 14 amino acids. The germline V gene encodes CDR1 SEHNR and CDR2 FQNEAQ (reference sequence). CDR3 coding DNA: TGTGCCAGCAGCTCGTGGGACAGGGATCAGCCCCAGCATTTT. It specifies CASSSWDRDQPQHF.

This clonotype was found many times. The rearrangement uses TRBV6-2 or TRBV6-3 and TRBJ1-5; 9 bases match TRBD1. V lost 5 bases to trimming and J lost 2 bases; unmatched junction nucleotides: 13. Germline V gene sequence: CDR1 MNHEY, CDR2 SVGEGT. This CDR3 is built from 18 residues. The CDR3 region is CASSPEQGAGGRNQPQHF. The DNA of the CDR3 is TGTGCCAGCAGTCCCGAACAGGGGGCAGGGGGGCGCAATCAGCCCCAGCATTTT.

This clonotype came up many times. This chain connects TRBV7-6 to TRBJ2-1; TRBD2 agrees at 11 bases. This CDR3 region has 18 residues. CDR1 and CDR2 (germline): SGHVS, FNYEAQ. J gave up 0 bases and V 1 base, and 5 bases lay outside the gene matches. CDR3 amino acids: CASSLDRGLAVSYNEQFF. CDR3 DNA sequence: TGTGCCAGCAGCTTAGATCGGGGACTAGCGGTCTCCTACAATGAGCAGTTCTTC.